This T cell receptor (beta chain) was observed in a study of CD8 T cells in ankylosing spondylitis. MiXCR was run by TCRdb on the 5' RACE reads, yielding one entry per CDR3 protein. This table has 130,000 or so distinct CDR3 sequences, about 7% appearing once. The sequenced material came from blood, either unsorted or a sorted T cell fraction (not recorded which). The receptor was derived from a male donor with ankylosing spondylitis or in good health (not recorded which).

CDR3 in amino acids: CASTWDRDTEAFF. The DNA for the CDR3 is TGTGCCAGCACCTGGGACAGGGACACTGAAGCTTTCTTT. The V and J genes are TRBV12-3 or TRBV12-4 and TRBJ1-1; TRBD1 matches at 9 bases. There are 13 residues in the CDR3. The trim removed 7 bases at V and 3 bases at J, leaving 3 bases unmatched.